The TCR beta chain described here comes from a study of blood T cell repertoires in COVID-19. Study information: Sites in the United States, Italy and Spain provided acute and convalescent COVID-19 samples. PBMCs, B-cell-depleted T cells, or T cells were the source of the cDNA or gDNA that made up the material.

J was trimmed by 6 bases and V by 6 bases; bases with no gene match: 6. This CDR3 region has 15 residues. Germline-derived CDR1 and CDR2 are SGHRS and YFSETQ. This clone was observed a handful of times. Per the original data handling: Amplifying reference gene primers gave estimates of nucleated cell counts. Clones were read by immunoSEQ multiplex PCR, and TCRdb kept only the in-frame ones, dropping some. The D gene and trimming were derived from the DNA, and the V and J assignments and clone size from that table. The sample lists 180,000 or so clones, 70% to 90% occurring once. Material: peripheral blood. This sequence was found in a human donor with active or convalescent COVID-19. The donor label of this sample is uncertain. The chain is built from TRBV5-1 and TRBJ2-2; TRBD2 matches at 12 bases. CDR3: CASKTASGRAGELFF. In nucleotides, the CDR3 is TGCGCCAGCAAGACGGCTAGCGGGAGGGCCGGGGAGCTGTTTTTT.